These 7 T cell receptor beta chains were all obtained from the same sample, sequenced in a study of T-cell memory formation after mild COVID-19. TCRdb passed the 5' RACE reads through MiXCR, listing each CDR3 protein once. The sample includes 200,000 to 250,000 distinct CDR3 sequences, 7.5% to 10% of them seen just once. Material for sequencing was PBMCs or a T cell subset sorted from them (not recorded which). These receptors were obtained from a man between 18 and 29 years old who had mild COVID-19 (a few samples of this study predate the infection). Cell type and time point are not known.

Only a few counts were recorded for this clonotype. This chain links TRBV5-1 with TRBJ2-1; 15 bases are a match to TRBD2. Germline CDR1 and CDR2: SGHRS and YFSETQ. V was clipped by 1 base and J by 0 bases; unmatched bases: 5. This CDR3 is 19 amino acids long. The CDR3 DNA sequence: TGCGCCAGCAGCTTGTGGACTAGCGGGGGGGGAAGCTCCTACAATGAGCAGTTCTTC. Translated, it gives CASSLWTSGGGSSYNEQFF.

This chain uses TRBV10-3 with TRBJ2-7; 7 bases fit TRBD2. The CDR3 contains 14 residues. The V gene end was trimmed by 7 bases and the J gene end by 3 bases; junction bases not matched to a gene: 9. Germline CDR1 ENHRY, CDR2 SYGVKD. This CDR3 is CAITGEGTNYEQYF. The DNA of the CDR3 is TGTGCCATCACTGGGGAGGGGACCAACTACGAGCAGTACTTC.

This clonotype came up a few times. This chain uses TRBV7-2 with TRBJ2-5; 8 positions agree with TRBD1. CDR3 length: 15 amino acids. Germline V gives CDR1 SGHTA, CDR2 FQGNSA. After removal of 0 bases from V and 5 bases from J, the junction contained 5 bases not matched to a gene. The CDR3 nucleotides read TGTGCCAGCAGCTTAGCCCCGGACAGGGTGGAGACCCAGTACTTC. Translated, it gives CASSLAPDRVETQYF.

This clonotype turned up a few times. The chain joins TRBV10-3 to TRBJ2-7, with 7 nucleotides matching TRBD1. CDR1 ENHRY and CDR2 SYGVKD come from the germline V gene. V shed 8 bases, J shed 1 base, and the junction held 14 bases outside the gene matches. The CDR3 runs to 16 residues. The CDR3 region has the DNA TGTGCCATCGACCCCACCGGGACAGCCGTTTCCTACGAGCAGTACTTC. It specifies CAIDPTGTAVSYEQYF.

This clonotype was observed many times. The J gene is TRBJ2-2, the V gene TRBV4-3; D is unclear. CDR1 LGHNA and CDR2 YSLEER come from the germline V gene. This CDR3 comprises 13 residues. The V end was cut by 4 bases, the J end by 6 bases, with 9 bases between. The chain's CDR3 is CASSPELSGELFF. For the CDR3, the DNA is TGCGCCAGCAGCCCGGAACTTTCCGGGGAGCTGTTTTTT.

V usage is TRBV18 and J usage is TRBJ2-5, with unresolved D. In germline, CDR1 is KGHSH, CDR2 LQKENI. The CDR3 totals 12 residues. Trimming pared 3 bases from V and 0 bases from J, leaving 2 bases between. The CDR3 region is CASSPDQETQYF. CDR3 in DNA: TGTGCCAGCTCACCGGACCAAGAGACCCAGTACTTC.

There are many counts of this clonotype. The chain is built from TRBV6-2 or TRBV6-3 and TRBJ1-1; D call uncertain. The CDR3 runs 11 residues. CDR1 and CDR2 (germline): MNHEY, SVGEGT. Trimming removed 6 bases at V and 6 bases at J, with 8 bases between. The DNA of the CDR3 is TGTGCCAGCAGCCATGGGTCTGAAGCTTTCTTT. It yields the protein CASSHGSEAFF.